The 5 T cell receptor beta chains below all came from one sample that was sequenced in a study of PD-1 blockade in classical Hodgkin lymphoma. All the patients suffered relapse after autologous stem cell transplantation, and brentuximab vedotin exposure differed. Magnetic negative selection served to purify CD4+ T cells out of PBMCs that had been thawed. Clones were read by immunoSEQ multiplex PCR, and TCRdb kept only the in-frame ones, dropping some. In the table there are roughly 9,100 clones, about 80% of which are singletons. The source was CD4+ T cells from blood, collected at baseline. The receptor source for this set is a human donor with classical Hodgkin lymphoma.

This chain connects TRBV19 to TRBJ1-1; the D gene is possibly TRBD1 (6 bases). The ends were cut back, 5 bases at V and 0 bases at J, with 10 bases in the middle. The CDR3 loop spans 14 amino acids. Germline CDR1 and CDR2: LNHDA and SQIVND (reference sequence). CDR3 sequence (DNA): TGTGCCAGTAGTGTCGGGACACTGAACACTGAAGCTTTCTTT. Residues: CASSVGTLNTEAFF.

This chain uses TRBV18 with TRBJ1-4; maybe TRBD1 (5 bases). The CDR3 runs 14 residues. Germline CDR1 and CDR2: KGHSH and LQKENI. The germline V and J ends were trimmed by 3 bases and 8 bases, with 13 bases remaining between them. The CDR3 DNA reads TGTGCCAGCTCACCCCAAAGGAGGGACGAAAAACTGTTTTTT. This translates into CASSPQRRDEKLFF.

V gene TRBV2 combines with J gene TRBJ2-7, with 9 bases that match TRBD2. V lost 8 bases, J lost 3 bases, and 8 bases stayed unmatched. Germline CDR1 reads SNHLY; CDR2 reads FYNNEI. The length of the CDR3 is 14 residues. CDR3 sequence: CASAGGTLNYEQYF. CDR3 nucleotide sequence: TGTGCCAGCGCGGGGGGGACCCTAAACTACGAGCAGTACTTC.

V is TRBV15 and J is TRBJ1-5; the D gene is possibly TRBD1 (5 bases). This CDR3 is built from 15 residues. With 7 bases removed from V and 7 bases from J, the gap between germline ends came to 20 bases. CDR1 and CDR2 from the germline V gene are LNHNV and YYDKDF (reference sequence). The chain's CDR3 is CATTREFGGSQPQHF. The CDR3 DNA follows: TGTGCCACCACCAGGGAGTTTGGCGGATCCCAGCCCCAGCATTTT.

V and J are TRBV18 and TRBJ2-7; D is uncertain. This CDR3 region has 11 residues. Per germline, CDR1 KGHSH and CDR2 LQKENI. Between the trimmed V and J ends, which lost 3 bases and 3 bases, there was a span of 3 bases. The DNA of the CDR3 is TGTGCCAGCTCACCCGGCTACGAGCAGTACTTC. It yields the protein CASSPGYEQYF.